The 8 T cell receptor beta chains in this list originate from one sample, sequenced in a study of cytomegalovirus exposure and HLA in healthy donors (dated by TCRdb to about 2017). The library relied on the immunoSEQ multiplex PCR assay. For the multiplex PCR, a mixture combining 60 forward primers for TCR Vbeta segments and 13 reverse primers for TCR Jbeta segments was used. The source is immuneACCESS, and TCRdb retained only in-frame sequences with V and J called. Part of the clones is not carried over; for the studies checked, unresolved V genes explain less than half of this, and the remainder is unexplained. The sample profile shows about 150,000 clones; less than 80% of them were found once. The ten largest clones represent roughly 1.8% of the sample. The sample comprised PBMCs. These receptors were collected from a female donor in good health and CMV-seropositive.

CDR3 DNA sequence: TGCAGCGTTGAGGGACAGGGGGGGAATGAGCAGTTCTTC. This codes for CSVEGQGGNEQFF. The chain joins TRBV29-1 to TRBJ2-1, with TRBD1 identical over 11 bases. The CDR3 runs to 13 residues. Looked up from germline, CDR1 is SQVTM and CDR2 is ANQGSEA. J lost 7 bases, V lost 3 bases, and 2 bases had no gene match.

This clone appeared a few times. The chain employs TRBV4-2 and TRBJ2-7; 13 bases map to TRBD2. The CDR3 is 20 residues long. V shed 1 base and J 6 bases; nucleotides not matched to a gene: 18. Germline V gives CDR1 LGHNA, CDR2 YNFKEQ. The CDR3 nucleotides are TGTGCCAGCAGCCAAGCGGGACCCGGACTAGCGGGAGTTCGACGCGGCGAGCAGTACTTC. Amino acid sequence: CASSQAGPGLAGVRRGEQYF.

This clone has a handful of counts. The rearrangement joins TRBV10-2 to TRBJ1-1, with D maybe TRBD1 (5 bases). Germline V lookup: CDR1 WSHSY, CDR2 SAAADI. V was cut by 6 bases and J by 1 base, with 12 bases left in between. The CDR3 consists of 14 residues. The CDR3: CASRPRVANTEAFF. CDR3 in DNA: TGCGCCAGCAGACCCAGGGTAGCGAACACTGAAGCTTTCTTT.

The chain links TRBV28 to TRBJ2-1; 12 bases line up with TRBD2. The J segment lost 7 bases and the V segment lost 6 bases, leaving 7 bases of the junction unmatched. Germline V gene lookup returns CDR1 MDHEN and CDR2 SYDVKM. The CDR3 spans 15 residues. CDR3 nucleotides: TGTGCCAGCAGAAGACTAGCGGGAGTTGGTAATGAGCAGTTCTTC. Protein product: CASRRLAGVGNEQFF.

The V call is TRBV4-2, the J call TRBJ1-1; D is undetermined. CDR3 size: 13 residues. Per germline, CDR1 LGHNA and CDR2 YNFKEQ. Trimming removed 1 base from V and 3 bases from J, with 6 bases in between. The CDR3 reads CASSQGPDTEAFF. Here the CDR3 DNA reads TGTGCCAGCAGCCAAGGTCCGGACACTGAAGCTTTCTTT.

The genes are TRBV5-1 and TRBJ2-2; D not resolved. V gave up 2 bases and J gave up 8 bases, with 10 bases separating them. The CDR3 is 13 amino acids. CDR1 SGHRS and CDR2 YFSETQ come from the germline V gene. The CDR3 DNA sequence: TGCGCCAGCAGCTTACGGGTGGAAGGGGAGCTGTTTTTT. Translated: CASSLRVEGELFF.

The rearrangement uses TRBV28 and TRBJ1-4; possibly TRBD1 for D (6 bases). CDR3 length equals 15 residues. Trimming took off 6 bases at V and 5 bases at J, with 16 bases between the two ends. CDR1 is MDHEN, CDR2 SYDVKM, per germline. The CDR3 loop is CASSLSTGMNEKLFF. For the CDR3, the DNA is TGTGCCAGCAGCCTTTCGACAGGAATGAATGAAAAACTGTTTTTT.

This clone was counted between two and nine times. The CDR3 here is CASSGAANTGELFF. In nucleotides, the CDR3 is TGCGCCAGCAGTGGAGCGGCAAACACCGGGGAGCTGTTTTTT. The chain is built from TRBV10-1 and TRBJ2-2; D is perhaps TRBD2 (5 bases). Trimming took 4 bases from V and 2 from J, leaving 8 bases between them. Germline V gives CDR1 WNHNN, CDR2 SYGVQD (reference sequence). CDR3 length equals 14 residues.